This T cell receptor beta chain was captured by sequencing in a study of spatial heterogeneity in lung cancer. Trimming removed 7 bases from V and 2 bases from J, with 11 bases in between. Germline assignment: CDR1 ENHRY and CDR2 SYGVKD. The CDR3 totals 13 residues. Time point meaning: blood at routine non-recurrence follow-up after resection. Whole RNA, isolated from tumor, nontumor lung or frozen PBMC, was sequenced without prior sorting. TCRdb recomputed calls from the 5' RACE reads with MiXCR, one row per CDR3 protein. This table holds fewer than 100,000 distinct CDR3 sequences, less than 20% found once.

Sequencing was performed on PBMCs, taken at follow-up. The clonotype comes from a male donor with early-stage non-small cell lung cancer. This rearrangement joins TRBV10-3 to TRBJ1-1, with D perhaps TRBD1 (6 bases). The CDR3 here is CAIKGQPNTEAFF. The CDR3 DNA follows: TGTGCCATCAAAGGACAGCCCAACACTGAAGCTTTCTTT.